One and the same sample provided the 4 T cell receptor beta chains below, sequenced in a study of blood T cell repertoires in COVID-19. Only in-frame clones appear in the TCRdb table, and some are missing; sequencing was by immunoSEQ multiplex PCR. The sample yields more than 300,000 clones, 85% to 90% seen once. The specimen was PBMCs or T cells enriched from blood (not recorded which). The receptors stem from a woman aged 18 to 35 who had recovered from COVID-19.

The chain links TRBV27 to TRBJ1-5; no definite D call. The CDR3 consists of 16 residues. Germline V gene lookup returns CDR1 MNHEY and CDR2 SMNVEV (reference sequence). V shed 0 bases and J shed 3 bases, with 12 bases lying between them. CDR3 sequence: CASSLSREGFNQPQHF. The CDR3 nucleotides are TGTGCCAGCAGTTTATCGAGGGAGGGTTTCAATCAGCCCCAGCATTTT.

Here the CDR3 reads CASSEAQGQQLLYGYTF. CDR3 DNA: TGTGCCAGCAGTGAAGCCCAGGGACAACAGTTGCTCTATGGCTACACCTTC. The V call is TRBV2, the J call TRBJ1-2; D may be TRBD1 (6 bases). Trimming removed 0 bases from V and 4 bases from J, with 18 bases in between. The CDR3 is made up of 17 amino acids. The germline V gene has CDR1 SNHLY and CDR2 FYNNEI.

This clone was seen a single time. The CDR3 region is CASSGRQDPTDTQYF. The DNA for the CDR3 is TGTGCCAGCAGTGGACGACAGGATCCCACAGATACGCAGTATTTT. The chain links TRBV6-4 to TRBJ2-3, with D possibly TRBD1 on 6 matching bases. The CDR3 loop spans 15 amino acids. Trimming pared 4 bases from V and 2 bases from J, leaving 13 bases between. Germline V gives CDR1 MRHNA, CDR2 SNTAGT.

The V gene is TRBV18, the J gene TRBJ1-2, with D perhaps matching TRBD1 (5 bases). In germline, CDR1 is KGHSH, CDR2 LQKENI. V lost 3 bases and J lost 2, with 13 bases in between. This CDR3 contains 15 residues. The CDR3 sequence: CASSPGEGPNYGYTF. Written as DNA, the CDR3 is TGTGCCAGCTCACCTGGGGAGGGACCAAACTATGGCTACACCTTC.